The clone carrying this TCR beta chain occurred once. Its matching antigen is unknown. PBMCs provided sorted CD4+ and CD8+ T cells. This CDR3 has 12 residues. V lost 9 bases and J lost 5, with 13 bases in between. Germline values: CDR1 MNHEY, CDR2 SVGAGI. The sample comes from a study of CD8+ T cells in alopecia areata. RNA was isolated and reverse transcribed to cDNA, the sequencing template. Using immunoSEQ multiplex PCR, the repertoire was profiled, and TCRdb retains in-frame clones only, with some absent. The top ten hold 36% of the sample, which has approximately 150,000 clones, about three fifths seen once. Study-level findings and limits: Unlike in mice, where it was clearer, TCR sharing across patients was less clear, possibly HLA-related. Alphabeta T cells residing in normal skin are also sequenced in scalp samples.

The sample consisted of CD8+ T cells sorted from blood. This TCR was recovered from a human donor in good health. The V and J genes are TRBV6-5 and TRBJ2-5, with D tentatively TRBD1 (5 bases). CDR3 in DNA: TGTGCCAGTAAATCAGGGATGGAGACCCAGTACTTC. Protein sequence: CASKSGMETQYF.